This T cell receptor beta chain was found in a study of T cell repertoires in aging, cancer and after chemotherapy. For the study at large: Donor ages fell into six groups from 30 or younger up to 70 or older. The whole study produced a dataset of some 9 million TCR reads. Findings and caveats of the study: Age-matched healthy donors had significantly more diverse, less clonal blood TCR repertoires than untreated cancer patients.

Rearranged V-D-J TRB sequences were amplified with a mixed TRB-A/B primer pool. Each CDR3 protein gets one entry after TCRdb re-called the multiplex PCR reads with MiXCR. Of around 5,800 distinct CDR3 sequences in the sample, around a quarter are singletons; the top ten hold about 4.8%. V lost 3 bases and J 3 bases, leaving 7 bases between the germline ends. The germline CDR1 and CDR2 sequences are SQVTM and ANQGSEA. The CDR3 loop spans 12 amino acids. This clonotype is labeled as large. Its antigen is not known. The template was genomic DNA from peripheral blood, not RNA. The V call is TRBV29-1, the J call TRBJ2-3; D is ambiguous. Material for sequencing was blood. This receptor was obtained from a human donor with a blood cancer. CDR3 in DNA: TGCAGCGTTGAGGGATCAACAGATACGCAGTATTTT. This translates into CSVEGSTDTQYF.